This TCR beta chain stems from a study of OX40 agonist ivuxolimab in advanced cancers. Measured with immunoSEQ multiplex PCR; TCRdb has only the in-frame clones, and not every one. This sample yields about 18,000 clones, of which around 71% are seen a single time; roughly 16% belongs to the top ten. Autoimmune disease history or systemic immunosuppression led to patients being barred. This clone was counted a few times. The CDR3 totals 14 residues. V lost 4 bases and J lost 4, with 11 bases in between. CDR1 GTSNPN and CDR2 SVGIG come from the germline V gene (reference sequence). This specimen was CD4+ or CD8+ T cells sorted from blood, taken in a trial of the OX40 agonist ivuxolimab. The chain recombines TRBV30 with TRBJ2-6; tentatively, D is TRBD1 (5 bases). The origin of this receptor is an adult with an advanced solid tumor such as melanoma, head and neck, liver or kidney cancer. The CDR3 coding sequence is TGTGCCTGGATGGGGTCAGGGGGGGCCAACGTCCTGACTTTC. Translating it yields CAWMGSGGANVLTF.